This record covers a single TCR beta chain. This table comes from immunoSEQ multiplex PCR, and its TCRdb copy is limited to in-frame clones, with some not included. Of approximately 58,000 clones detected, approximately 86% appear once; the ten largest clones hold approximately 0.8%. V lost 10 bases to trimming and J lost 0 bases, with 9 bases between them. This CDR3 has 12 residues. The germline V gene has CDR1 MNHNS and CDR2 SASEGT. The data stem from a study of OX40 agonist ivuxolimab in advanced cancers. The source material was CD4+ or CD8+ T cells sorted from blood, sampled in a trial of the OX40 agonist ivuxolimab. V is TRBV6-1 and J is TRBJ2-5; D remains unclear. The clonotype originates from an adult with an advanced solid tumor such as melanoma, head and neck, liver or kidney cancer. Written as DNA, the CDR3 is TGTGCCACTAGGACCCACCAAGAGACCCAGTACTTC. Residues: CATRTHQETQYF.